This T cell receptor (beta chain) came from a study of blood T cell repertoires in COVID-19. Authors' processing steps: Reference gene primer amplification gave nucleated cell count estimates. TCRdb keeps only in-frame clones here, not all; method: immunoSEQ multiplex PCR. V and J calls and clone size follow that table, whereas D and trimming were derived from the DNA. The data show just over 350,000 clones, 75% to 90% seen once. Sequencing was carried out using peripheral blood. The source is an older woman with COVID-19, enrolled during active disease.

CDR3 loop: CASSQGGLLYTGHEQYF. DNA for the CDR3: TGTGCCAGCAGCCAAGGGGGACTACTCTACACCGGGCACGAGCAGTACTTC. V usage is TRBV3-1 (or the pseudogene TRBV3-2) and J usage is TRBJ2-7, with 7 bases matching TRBD2. The CDR3 extends over 17 amino acids. Trimming at V came to 1 base and at J to 5 bases, leaving 14 bases not matched to a gene. Per the germline V gene, CDR1 is LGHDT and CDR2 is YNNKEL (reference sequence).